One sample yielded the 9 T cell receptor beta chains listed below, sequenced in a study of regulatory T cells in long-lasting Graves disease. Library construction for TCR beta used iRepertoire HTBI primers and Arm-PCR of CDR3 regions. Each CDR3 protein is one row after TCRdb ran MiXCR on the multiplex PCR reads. The sample has about 540,000 distinct CDR3 sequences, about 14% seen once. Regarding time point: newly diagnosed GD, antithyroid drugs for less than 3 months. RNA extracted from PBMCs served as the sequencing template. These data were also filed under a second study, of T cells in Graves' hyperthyroidism and ophthalmopathy.

This specimen consisted of peripheral blood mononuclear cells (PBMCs), obtained at new diagnosis, from a patient treated with antithyroid drugs. These receptors originate from a man younger than 45 with Graves disease.

This clonotype occurred many times. This chain uses TRBV6-1 with TRBJ1-1; D not resolved. The CDR3 loop spans 13 amino acids. Germline CDR1 is MNHNS and CDR2 is SASEGT. Trimming shortened V by 1 base and J by 2 bases, and 5 bases separated the two germline ends. CDR3 in amino acids: CASSEGVNTEAFF. CDR3 DNA sequence: TGTGCCAGCAGTGAAGGAGTAAACACTGAAGCTTTCTTT.

Ten or more counts support this clonotype. V gene TRBV7-2 combines with J gene TRBJ2-7, with D possibly matching TRBD2 (6 bases). V was pared by 4 bases and J by 7 bases, with 20 bases between. Germline assignment: CDR1 SGHTA and CDR2 FQGNSA. This CDR3 spans 15 amino acids. This CDR3 reads CASSSPRERTLEQYF. CDR3 coding DNA: TGTGCCAGCAGCTCGCCCCGGGAGAGAACTCTTGAGCAGTACTTC. The full variable domain, its missing parts supplied by reference TRBV7-2 and TRBJ2-7, is GAGVSQSPSNKVTEKGKDVELRCDPISGHTALYWYRQSLGQGLEFLIYFQGNSAPDKSGLPSDRFSAERTGGSVSTLTIQRTQQEDSAVYLCASSSPRERTLEQYFGPGTRLTVT.

In its sample, this clonotype was seen many times. The chain recombines TRBV7-8 with TRBJ2-1; 10 nucleotides agree with TRBD2. Losses at the gene ends were 4 bases for V and 4 bases for J; bases not matched to a gene: 4. CDR3 length: 15 residues. In germline, CDR1 is SGHVS, CDR2 FQNEAQ. For the CDR3, the DNA is TGTGCCAGCAGCTCAGCGGGAGGGATTTACAATGAGCAGTTCTTC. This gives the protein CASSSAGGIYNEQFF.

This clonotype occurred many times. The chain is built from TRBV20-1 and TRBJ2-2; D possibly corresponds to TRBD1 (5 bases). With 1 base removed from V and 0 bases from J, the gap between germline ends came to 9 bases. There are 15 residues in the CDR3. The germline V gene has CDR1 DFQATT and CDR2 SNEGSKA (reference sequence). The CDR3 DNA reads as TGCAGTGCTAGAGTAGGGGTTGCGAACACCGGGGAGCTGTTTTTT. Protein: CSARVGVANTGELFF.

V usage is TRBV5-1 and J usage is TRBJ1-5; perhaps TRBD1 as D (6 bases). The V gene's germline CDR1 is SGHRS and CDR2 YFSETQ. V was pared by 3 bases and J by 6 bases, with 16 bases between. The CDR3 extends over 15 amino acids. The CDR3 coding sequence is TGCGCCAGCAGCTGGGGGGGGGCTGGGGGTCAGCCCCAGCATTTT. Amino acid sequence: CASSWGGAGGQPQHF.

This clonotype was found many times. The rearrangement links TRBV11-3 to TRBJ2-5; D remains ambiguous. CDR3 length equals 15 residues. Germline CDR1 reads SGHNT; CDR2 reads YENEEA. The V gene lost 6 bases and the J gene lost 0 bases, with 14 bases spanning the gap. CDR3 bases: TGTGCCAGCAGTCGCCCAAGACCGTACCAAGAGACCCAGTACTTC. Its protein is CASSRPRPYQETQYF.

This clonotype was recorded many times. The rearrangement links TRBV12-3 or TRBV12-4 to TRBJ2-1; D perhaps matches TRBD2 (5 bases). V lost 6 bases, J lost 5 bases, and 14 bases lay in between. The CDR3 has 14 residues. The CDR3 spells CASSDKRRNNEQFF. CDR3 in DNA: TGTGCCAGCAGCGACAAGCGGCGAAACAATGAGCAGTTCTTC.

This clonotype was detected only a few times. This chain links TRBV20-1 with TRBJ2-1; D not certain. The J call is in doubt because the DNA end fits TRBJ2-5 better. The length of the CDR3 is 12 residues. Germline V gene sequence: CDR1 DFQATT, CDR2 SNEGSKA (reference sequence). In nucleotides, the CDR3 is TGCAGTGCTAGCGGTCTAGGAGAGACCCAGTACTTC. It encodes CSASGLGETQYF.

This clonotype was detected many times. The gene calls are TRBV20-1 and TRBJ2-7; TRBD2 is a possible D gene (6 bases). Trimming removed 6 bases at V and 3 bases at J, with 12 bases between. The CDR3 contains 12 residues. Looked up from germline, CDR1 is DFQATT and CDR2 is SNEGSKA (reference sequence). CDR3 in DNA: TGCAGTGCCCGGGAGCGGATCTACGAGCAGTACTTC. Encoded protein: CSARERIYEQYF.